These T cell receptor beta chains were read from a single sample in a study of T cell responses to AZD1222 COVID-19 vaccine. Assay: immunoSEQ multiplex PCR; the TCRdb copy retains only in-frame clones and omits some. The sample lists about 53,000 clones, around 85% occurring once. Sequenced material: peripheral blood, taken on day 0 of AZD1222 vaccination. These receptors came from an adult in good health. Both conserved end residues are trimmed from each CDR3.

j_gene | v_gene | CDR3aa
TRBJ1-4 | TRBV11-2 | ASSFRGTNEKLF
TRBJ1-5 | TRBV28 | ASRHGGQPQH
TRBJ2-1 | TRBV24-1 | ATSWTGGEDEQF
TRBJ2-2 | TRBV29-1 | SVETSGPGELF
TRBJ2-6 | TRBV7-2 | ASSPRQGTGANVLT
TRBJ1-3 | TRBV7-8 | ASSLGGGGIGNTIY
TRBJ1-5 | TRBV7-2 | ASSLSNPTASNQPQH
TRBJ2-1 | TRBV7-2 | ASSLASHEQF
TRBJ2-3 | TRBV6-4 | ASSERGEDTQY
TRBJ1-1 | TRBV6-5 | ASRNMRNTEAF
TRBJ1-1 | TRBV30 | AWDRGGSTEAF
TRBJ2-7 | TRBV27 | ASSFLGEVGEQY
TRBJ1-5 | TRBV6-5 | ASSTNQPQH
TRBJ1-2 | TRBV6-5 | ASKKGVNYGYT
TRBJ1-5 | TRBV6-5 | ASSSYSDQPQH
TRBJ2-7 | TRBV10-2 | ASSFSYQEDEQY
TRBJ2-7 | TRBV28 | ASSRDRLYEQY
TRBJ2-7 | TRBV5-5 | ASSGRAAYEQY
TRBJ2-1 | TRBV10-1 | ASSETSAGEQF
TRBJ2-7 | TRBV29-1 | SVVTSGSYEQY
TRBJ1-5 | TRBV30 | AWSSNSNQPQH
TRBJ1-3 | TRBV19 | ASARTEINTIY
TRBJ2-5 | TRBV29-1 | SAQKTGDSQETQY
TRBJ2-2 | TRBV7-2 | ASSPGRTGELF